The 24 T cell receptor beta chains listed next were all sequenced from one sample in a study of shared clonotypes between healthy human individuals (TCRdb year 2020). For the CD8 naive samples, CD45RO-negative cells were positively selected for CCR7, yielding a CD45RA+CCR7+ population from which TemRA cells were excluded. The library was obtained by the immunoSEQ multiplex PCR assay. TCRdb stores this immuneACCESS table with in-frame sequences only. Part of the clones is absent; in the studies checked, under half of the shortfall reflects unresolved V genes, and no reason is known for the rest. The sample data list about 2 million clones, and approximately 95% of these were observed just once. The ten largest account for 0.85% to 1.3% of the sample. Sequenced material: naive CD8+ T cells sorted from blood. What the cell subset or site label conveys for this sample: CD45RA+CCR7+. The receptor source for this set is a man between 18 and 29 years old in good health.

The J gene is TRBJ2-5, the V gene TRBV7-9, with D unresolved. CDR1 is SEHNR, CDR2 FQNEAQ, per germline (reference sequence). V gave up 4 bases and J gave up 1 base, with 7 bases separating them. The CDR3 length is 13 residues. CDR3 sequence reads: CASSWPGQETQYF. The CDR3 bases are TGTGCCAGCAGCTGGCCGGGCCAAGAGACCCAGTACTTC.

The chain combines TRBV19 with TRBJ1-1; D is unresolved. V shed 10 bases and J shed 0 bases, with 15 bases lying between them. This CDR3 comprises 14 residues. Germline lookup yields CDR1 LNHDA and CDR2 SQIVND (reference sequence). Here the CDR3 reads CAMQASPLNTEAFF. The DNA of the CDR3 is TGTGCCATGCAGGCCTCACCCTTGAACACTGAAGCTTTCTTT.

The chain links TRBV4-1 to TRBJ2-7; D perhaps matches TRBD1 (5 bases). V dropped 3 bases and J dropped 2 bases, with 11 bases sitting between them. The CDR3 has 14 amino acids. Per germline, CDR1 MGHRA and CDR2 YSYEKL. CDR3 coding DNA: TGCGCCAGCAGCCAGAGACAGTTCACCTACGAGCAGTACTTC. It is translated as CASSQRQFTYEQYF.

V and J are TRBV30 and TRBJ2-7; D is ambiguous. The CDR3 length is 13 residues. CDR1 and CDR2 (germline): GTSNPN, SVGIG (reference sequence). V was shortened by 1 base and J by 2 bases, with 9 bases between the two germline ends. The CDR3 nucleotides are TGTGCCTGGAGTGGCACCAGAGCCTACGAGCAGTACTTC. Protein sequence: CAWSGTRAYEQYF.

The chain recombines TRBV5-4 with TRBJ2-2, with D unclear. With 4 bases removed from V and 5 bases from J, the gap between germline ends came to 6 bases. In germline, CDR1 is SGHNT, CDR2 YYREEE (reference sequence). There are 12 residues in the CDR3. DNA of the CDR3: TGTGCCAGCAGCATGGGGACCGGGGAGCTGTTTTTT. This gives the protein CASSMGTGELFF.

J is TRBJ2-1 and V is TRBV4-1; D possibly corresponds to TRBD2 (6 bases). Between the trimmed V and J ends, which lost 4 bases and 2 bases, there was a span of 12 bases. CDR1 and CDR2 (germline): MGHRA, YSYEKL. The CDR3 covers 15 residues. The CDR3 loop is CASSPWEEPYNEQFF. The DNA of the CDR3 is TGCGCCAGCAGCCCTTGGGAGGAACCCTACAATGAGCAGTTCTTC.

This sequence joins TRBV6-5 and TRBJ2-5; D not certain. CDR1 and CDR2 (germline): MNHEY, SVGAGI. This CDR3 spans 14 amino acids. Trimming left V 3 bases short and J 3 bases short, with 11 bases between. The CDR3 sequence is CASSYLGAEETQYF. The CDR3 DNA reads as TGTGCCAGCAGTTATCTCGGCGCCGAAGAGACCCAGTACTTC.

The V gene is TRBV11-3, the J gene TRBJ2-1; D is unclear. This CDR3 spans 13 amino acids. With 5 bases removed from V and 3 bases from J, the gap between germline ends came to 8 bases. CDR1 SGHNT and CDR2 YENEEA come from the germline V gene. DNA for the CDR3: TGTGCCAGCAGCCTGGGGATCTACAATGAGCAGTTCTTC. It encodes CASSLGIYNEQFF.

The rearrangement joins TRBV28 to TRBJ2-7; 9 bases are shared with TRBD1. The germline V gene encodes CDR1 MDHEN and CDR2 SYDVKM. The CDR3 consists of 14 residues. Trimming took 5 bases from V and 3 from J; bases not matched to a gene: 5. The CDR3 DNA follows: TGTGCCAGCAGTGGACAGGGGACCCTCTACGAGCAGTACTTC. Protein sequence: CASSGQGTLYEQYF. Using reference TRBV28 and TRBJ2-7 for the parts outside the CDR3, the full variable domain is DVKVTQSSRYLVKRTGEKVFLECVQDMDHENMFWYRQDPGLGLRLIYFSYDVKMKEKGDIPEGYSVSREKKERFSLILESASTNQTSMYLCASSGQGTLYEQYFGPGTRLTVT.

V usage is TRBV7-2 and J usage is TRBJ2-7, with D possibly matching TRBD2 (5 bases). The V end lost 1 base, the J end lost 2 bases, and 12 bases lay between the germline ends. Germline lookup yields CDR1 SGHTA and CDR2 FQGNSA. The CDR3 sequence is 15 residues long. The CDR3 loop reads CASSLDPAGAYEQYF. The CDR3 region has the DNA TGTGCCAGCAGCTTAGATCCGGCGGGTGCCTACGAGCAGTACTTC.

A note on this clone: Other DNA sequences of this sample code for an identical CDR3. This sequence joins TRBV9 and TRBJ2-4; 7 positions match TRBD1. Germline values: CDR1 SGDLS, CDR2 YYNGEE. The CDR3 has 12 amino acids. The V gene end was trimmed by 3 bases and the J gene end by 7 bases; junction bases not matched to a gene: 1. The DNA for the CDR3 is TGTGCCAGCAGCGGACAGGGTAACATTCAGTACTTC. Translation: CASSGQGNIQYF.

Notes on this clone: Other DNA variants within this sample encode the same CDR3. V is TRBV29-1 and J is TRBJ1-1, with D unclear. Per germline, CDR1 SQVTM and CDR2 ANQGSEA. The CDR3 runs 11 residues. V was clipped by 3 bases and J by 4 bases, with 6 bases between them. The CDR3 DNA follows: TGCAGCGTTGATACGGGCACTGAAGCTTTCTTT. Its translation is CSVDTGTEAFF.

The chain combines TRBV13 with TRBJ2-2, with D unresolved. CDR3 size: 14 residues. Germline values: CDR1 PRHDT, CDR2 FYEKMQ (reference sequence). Between the trimmed V and J ends, which lost 3 bases and 4 bases, there was a span of 9 bases. The CDR3 DNA follows: TGTGCCAGCAGCTTTCCCGACTCCACCGGGGAGCTGTTTTTT. Translating gives CASSFPDSTGELFF.

With regard to this clone: In the same sample, other DNA sequences code for this CDR3. The chain carries TRBV7-9 and TRBJ2-7, with no clear D. The germline V and J ends were trimmed by 2 bases and 3 bases, with 8 bases remaining between them. The germline V gene has CDR1 SEHNR and CDR2 FQNEAQ (reference sequence). The CDR3 is 13 amino acids. Written as DNA, the CDR3 is TGTGCCAGCAGCTTACTTCAAAGCTACGAGCAGTACTTC. Translated, it gives CASSLLQSYEQYF. Supplemented by reference TRBV7-9 and TRBJ2-7, the full variable domain reads DTGVSQNPRHKITKRGQNVTFRCDPISEHNRLYWYRQTLGQGPEFLTYFQNEAQLEKSRLLSDRFSAERPKGSFSTLEIQRTEQGDSAMYLCASSLLQSYEQYFGPGTRLTVT.

The CDR3 nucleotides read TGTGCCAGCACGGTAAGGCGGGGGGTCCAAGAGACCCAGTACTTC. Protein sequence: CASTVRRGVQETQYF. The chain joins TRBV6-1 to TRBJ2-5; 8 nucleotides line up with TRBD2. Germline CDR1 and CDR2: MNHNS and SASEGT. J was trimmed by 1 base and V by 7 bases; bases with no gene match: 8. The CDR3 consists of 15 residues.

The chain couples TRBV7-8 to TRBJ2-1; perhaps TRBD2 as D (5 bases). Germline V gene data show CDR1 as SGHVS and CDR2 as FQNEAQ. Trimming took 4 bases from V and 1 from J, leaving 11 bases between them. CDR3 length: 15 amino acids. CDR3: CASSSDWLSYNEQFF. The CDR3 coding sequence is TGTGCCAGCAGCTCGGACTGGCTTTCCTACAATGAGCAGTTCTTC. Using reference TRBV7-8 and TRBJ2-1 for the parts outside the CDR3, the full variable domain is GAGVSQSPRYKVAKRGQDVALRCDPISGHVSLFWYQQALGQGPEFLTYFQNEAQLDKSGLPSDRFFAERPEGSVSTLKIQRTQQEDSAVYLCASSSDWLSYNEQFFGPGTRLTVL.

V usage is TRBV27 and J usage is TRBJ2-5; 12 bases fit TRBD2. There are 15 residues in the CDR3. CDR1 is MNHEY, CDR2 SMNVEV, per germline (reference sequence). The J segment lost 5 bases and the V segment lost 6 bases, leaving 7 bases of the junction unmatched. DNA of the CDR3: TGTGCCAGCAGGCTAGCGGGGGGGCCTGGGGAGACCCAGTACTTC. Protein: CASRLAGGPGETQYF.

The chain combines TRBV27 with TRBJ2-7, with D hard to call. The CDR3 is 15 amino acids. Germline values: CDR1 MNHEY, CDR2 SMNVEV (reference sequence). V lost 3 bases and J lost 5, with 17 bases in between. Written as DNA, the CDR3 is TGTGCCAGCAGTTTTTTGACCGCAGGACCGGACGAGCAGTACTTC. Its protein is CASSFLTAGPDEQYF.

The rearrangement links TRBV7-8 to TRBJ2-1; 9 bases align to TRBD1. Germline V gives CDR1 SGHVS, CDR2 FQNEAQ. J lost 5 bases, V lost 4 bases, and 6 bases had no gene match. This CDR3 has 15 residues. CDR3 in DNA: TGTGCCAGCAGCTCGGGGGACAGGGTACACAATGAGCAGTTCTTC. It codes for CASSSGDRVHNEQFF.

The chain is built from TRBV7-8 and TRBJ1-2; D remains unclear. The V end lost 2 bases, the J end lost 0 bases, and 13 bases lay between the germline ends. The CDR3 spans 16 residues. Germline V gives CDR1 SGHVS, CDR2 FQNEAQ. CDR3 DNA: TGTGCCAGCAGCTTATCTCCCGGGCCAGCTAACTATGGCTACACCTTC. This encodes CASSLSPGPANYGYTF.

The chain recombines TRBV4-1 with TRBJ2-7; a possible D gene is TRBD1 (6 bases). Germline V gene lookup returns CDR1 MGHRA and CDR2 YSYEKL. The CDR3 runs to 14 residues. V shed 6 bases and J shed 3 bases, with 15 bases lying between them. CDR3 bases: TGCGCCAGCAGTCCTAGACAGGCCAACTACGAGCAGTACTTC. Protein product: CASSPRQANYEQYF.

The chain carries TRBV4-1 and TRBJ2-7; the match to TRBD1 covers 8 bases. J lost 4 bases, V lost 3 bases, and 8 bases had no gene match. This CDR3 is built from 15 residues. CDR1 and CDR2 (germline): MGHRA, YSYEKL. The CDR3 loop reads CASSHLTGVTYEQYF. CDR3 nucleotides: TGCGCCAGCAGCCACCTGACAGGGGTGACGTACGAGCAGTACTTC.

This chain links TRBV5-4 with TRBJ2-7, with 7 bases aligning to TRBD2. From germline, CDR1 is SGHNT and CDR2 YYREEE (reference sequence). The CDR3 has 16 residues. V shed 0 bases and J 4 bases; nucleotides not matched to a gene: 10. CDR3 residues: CASSLDASGLLYEQYF. The CDR3 DNA follows: TGTGCCAGCAGCTTGGACGCTAGCGGCCTCCTTTACGAGCAGTACTTC.

The rearrangement uses TRBV10-3 and TRBJ2-1; 12 bases are a match to TRBD2. Germline V gene data show CDR1 as ENHRY and CDR2 as SYGVKD. V shed 3 bases and J 8 bases; nucleotides not matched to a gene: 14. CDR3 size: 18 residues. This CDR3 is CAISERLAGASGDDEQFF. Written as DNA, the CDR3 is TGTGCCATCAGTGAAAGACTAGCGGGAGCAAGTGGGGACGATGAGCAGTTCTTC.